A single sample is the source of the 2 T cell receptor beta chains below, sequenced in a study of spatial heterogeneity in lung cancer. Via MiXCR, TCRdb re-called the 5' RACE reads, giving one row per CDR3 protein. The sample lists under 150,000 distinct CDR3 sequences; 10% to 15% were seen once. Time point of the sample: blood at routine non-recurrence follow-up after resection. Sequencing was performed on whole RNA extracted from tumor and nontumor lung tissue, or from frozen PBMC, and the material was left unsorted. This material consisted of PBMCs, taken at follow-up. These receptors were taken from a male donor with early-stage non-small cell lung cancer.

The gene calls are TRBV7-9 and TRBJ2-1; D is uncertain. V lost 4 bases to trimming and J lost 0 bases, with 13 bases between them. CDR1 is SEHNR, CDR2 FQNEAQ, per germline (reference sequence). This CDR3 contains 16 residues. This CDR3 is CASSSNSGPSYNEQFF. Here the CDR3 DNA reads TGTGCCAGCAGCTCCAATTCAGGCCCCTCCTACAATGAGCAGTTCTTC.

This clonotype was counted many times. CDR3 in amino acids: CASSQVAPAEKLFF. Written as DNA, the CDR3 is TGCGCCAGCAGCCAAGTCGCCCCGGCGGAAAAACTGTTTTTT. The chain combines TRBV4-1 with TRBJ1-4, with D uncertain. From germline, CDR1 is MGHRA and CDR2 YSYEKL. The CDR3 sequence is 14 residues long. V lost 1 base to trimming and J lost 8 bases, with 11 bases between them.